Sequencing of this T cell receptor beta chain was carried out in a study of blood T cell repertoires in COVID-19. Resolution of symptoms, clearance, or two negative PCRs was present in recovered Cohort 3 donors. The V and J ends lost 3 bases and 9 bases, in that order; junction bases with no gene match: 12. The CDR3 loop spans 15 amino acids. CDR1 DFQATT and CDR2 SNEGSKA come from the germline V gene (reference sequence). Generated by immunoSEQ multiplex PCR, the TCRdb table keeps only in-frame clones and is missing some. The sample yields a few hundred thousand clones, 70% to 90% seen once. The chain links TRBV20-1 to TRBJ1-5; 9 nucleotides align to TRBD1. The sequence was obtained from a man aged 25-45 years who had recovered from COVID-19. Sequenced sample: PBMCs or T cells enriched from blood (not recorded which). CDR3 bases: TGCAGTGCTAGTACCGGACAGGGGCGGGTAGGGCCCCAGCATTTT. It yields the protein CSASTGQGRVGPQHF.